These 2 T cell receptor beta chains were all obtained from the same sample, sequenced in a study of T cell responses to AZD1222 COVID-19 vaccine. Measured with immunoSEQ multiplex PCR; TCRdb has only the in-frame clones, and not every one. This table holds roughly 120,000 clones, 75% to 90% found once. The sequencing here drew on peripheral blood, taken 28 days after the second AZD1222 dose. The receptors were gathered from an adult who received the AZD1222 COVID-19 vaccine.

The CDR3 spells CASSLGLAGYETQYF. CDR3 in DNA: TGTGCCAGCAGTCTCGGACTAGCGGGATATGAGACCCAGTACTTC. The chain is built from TRBV6-5 and TRBJ2-5; 12 bases line up with TRBD2. The CDR3 consists of 15 residues. Unmatched junction bases numbered 6, after V lost 5 bases and J lost 5 bases. Germline V gene data show CDR1 as MNHEY and CDR2 as SVGAGI.

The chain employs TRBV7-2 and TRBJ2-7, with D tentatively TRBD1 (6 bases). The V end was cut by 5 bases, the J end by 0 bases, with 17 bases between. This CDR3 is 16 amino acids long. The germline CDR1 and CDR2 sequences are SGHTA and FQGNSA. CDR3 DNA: TGTGCCAGCAGCACAGGGAGTCCCCTACACTCCTACGAGCAGTACTTC. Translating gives CASSTGSPLHSYEQYF.